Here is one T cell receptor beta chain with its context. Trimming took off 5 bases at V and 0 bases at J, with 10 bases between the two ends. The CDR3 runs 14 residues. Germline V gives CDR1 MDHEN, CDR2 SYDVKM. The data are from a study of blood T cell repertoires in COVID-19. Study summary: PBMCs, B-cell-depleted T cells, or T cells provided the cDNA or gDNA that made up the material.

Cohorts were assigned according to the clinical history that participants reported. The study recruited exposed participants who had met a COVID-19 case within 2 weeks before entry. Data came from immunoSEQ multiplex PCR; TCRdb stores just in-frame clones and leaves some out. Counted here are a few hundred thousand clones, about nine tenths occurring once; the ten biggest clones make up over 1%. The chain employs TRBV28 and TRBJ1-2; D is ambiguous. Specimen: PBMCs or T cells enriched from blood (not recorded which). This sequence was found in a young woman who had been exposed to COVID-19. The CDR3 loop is CASSMREANYGYTF. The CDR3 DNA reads TGTGCCAGCAGTATGCGGGAGGCTAACTATGGCTACACCTTC.